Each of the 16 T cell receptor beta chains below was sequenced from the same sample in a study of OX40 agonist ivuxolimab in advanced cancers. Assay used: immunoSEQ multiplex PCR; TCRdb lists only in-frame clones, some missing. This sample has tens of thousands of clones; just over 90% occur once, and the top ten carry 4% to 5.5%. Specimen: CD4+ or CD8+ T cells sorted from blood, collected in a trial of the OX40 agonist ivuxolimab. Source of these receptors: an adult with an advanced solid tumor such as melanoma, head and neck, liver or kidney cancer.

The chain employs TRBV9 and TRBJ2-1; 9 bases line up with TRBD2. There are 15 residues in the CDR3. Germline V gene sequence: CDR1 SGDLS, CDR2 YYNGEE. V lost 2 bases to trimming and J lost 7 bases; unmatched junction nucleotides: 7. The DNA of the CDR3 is TGTGCCAGCAGCGTGGGTAGCGGGAGACAAAATGAGCAGTTCTTC. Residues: CASSVGSGRQNEQFF.

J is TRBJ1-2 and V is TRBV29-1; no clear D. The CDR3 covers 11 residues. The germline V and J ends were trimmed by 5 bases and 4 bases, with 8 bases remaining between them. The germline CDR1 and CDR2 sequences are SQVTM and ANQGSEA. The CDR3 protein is CSVRTSYGYTF. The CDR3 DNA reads TGCAGCGTTAGAACTTCCTATGGCTACACCTTC.

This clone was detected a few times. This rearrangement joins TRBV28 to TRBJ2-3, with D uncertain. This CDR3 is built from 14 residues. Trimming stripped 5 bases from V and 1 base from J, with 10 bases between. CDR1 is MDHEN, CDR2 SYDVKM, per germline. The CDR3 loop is CASSQPSGTDTQYF. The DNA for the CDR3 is TGTGCCAGCAGTCAACCCAGCGGCACAGATACGCAGTATTTT.

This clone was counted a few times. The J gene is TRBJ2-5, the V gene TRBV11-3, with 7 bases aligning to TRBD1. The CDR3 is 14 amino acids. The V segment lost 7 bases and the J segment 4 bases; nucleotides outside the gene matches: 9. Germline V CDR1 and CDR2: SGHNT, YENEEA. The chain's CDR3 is CASTTTGEIETQYF. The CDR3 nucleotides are TGTGCCAGCACCACTACAGGGGAAATAGAGACCCAGTACTTC.

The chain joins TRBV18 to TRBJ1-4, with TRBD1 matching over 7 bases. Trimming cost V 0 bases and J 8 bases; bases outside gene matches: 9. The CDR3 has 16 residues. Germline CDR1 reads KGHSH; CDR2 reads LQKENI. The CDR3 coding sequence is TGTGCCAGCTCACCACCGGAGTCAGGGGGAAGGGAAAAACTGTTTTTT. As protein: CASSPPESGGREKLFF.

The CDR3 DNA reads TGTGCCAGCTCACTTAACCAGGGTACTAATGAAAAACTGTTTTTT. Amino acids: CASSLNQGTNEKLFF. The chain has TRBV18 and TRBJ1-4; possibly TRBD1 for D (5 bases). Germline values: CDR1 KGHSH, CDR2 LQKENI. V shed 4 bases and J shed 2 bases, with 11 bases lying between them. CDR3 length equals 15 residues.

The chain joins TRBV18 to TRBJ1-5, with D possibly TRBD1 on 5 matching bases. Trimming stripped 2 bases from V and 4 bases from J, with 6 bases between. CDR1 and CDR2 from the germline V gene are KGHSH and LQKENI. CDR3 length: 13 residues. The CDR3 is CASSPGANQPQHF. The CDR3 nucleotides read TGTGCCAGCTCACCAGGGGCAAATCAGCCCCAGCATTTT.

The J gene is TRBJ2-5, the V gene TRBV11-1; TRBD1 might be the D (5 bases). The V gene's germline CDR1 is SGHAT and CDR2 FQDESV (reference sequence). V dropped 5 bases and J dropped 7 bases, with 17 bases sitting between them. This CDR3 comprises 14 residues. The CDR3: CASSRRQLPGTQYF. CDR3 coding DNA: TGTGCCAGCAGCCGGAGACAGCTCCCCGGGACCCAGTACTTC.

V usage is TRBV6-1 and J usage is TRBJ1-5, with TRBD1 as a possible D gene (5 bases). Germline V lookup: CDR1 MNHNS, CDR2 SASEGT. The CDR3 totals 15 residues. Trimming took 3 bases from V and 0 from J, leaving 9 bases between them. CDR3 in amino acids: CASSERGFSNQPQHF. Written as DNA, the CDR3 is TGTGCCAGCAGTGAGCGGGGGTTTAGCAATCAGCCCCAGCATTTT.

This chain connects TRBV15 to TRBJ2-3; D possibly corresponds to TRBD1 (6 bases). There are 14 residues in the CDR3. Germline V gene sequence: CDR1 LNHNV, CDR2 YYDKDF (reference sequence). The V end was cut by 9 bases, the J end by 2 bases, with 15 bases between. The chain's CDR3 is CATKPGQTTDTQYF. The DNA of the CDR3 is TGTGCCACTAAGCCGGGACAAACCACAGATACGCAGTATTTT.

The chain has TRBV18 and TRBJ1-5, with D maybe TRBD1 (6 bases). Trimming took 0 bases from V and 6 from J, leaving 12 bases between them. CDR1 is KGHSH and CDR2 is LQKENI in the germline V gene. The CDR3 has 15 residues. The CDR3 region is CASSPPAGVGQPQHF. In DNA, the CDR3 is TGTGCCAGCTCACCACCCGCAGGGGTGGGTCAGCCCCAGCATTTT. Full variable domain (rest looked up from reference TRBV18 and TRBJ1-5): NAGVMQNPRHLVRRRGQEARLRCSPMKGHSHVYWYRQLPEEGLKFMVYLQKENIIDESGMPKERFSAEFPKEGPSILRIQQVVRGDSAAYFCASSPPAGVGQPQHFGDGTRLSIL.

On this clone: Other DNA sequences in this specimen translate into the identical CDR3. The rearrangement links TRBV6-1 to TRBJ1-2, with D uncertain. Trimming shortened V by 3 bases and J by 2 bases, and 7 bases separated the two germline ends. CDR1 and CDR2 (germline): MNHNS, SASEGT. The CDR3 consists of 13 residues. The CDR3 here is CASSEAGNYGYTF. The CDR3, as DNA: TGTGCCAGCAGTGAGGCAGGAAACTATGGCTACACCTTC.

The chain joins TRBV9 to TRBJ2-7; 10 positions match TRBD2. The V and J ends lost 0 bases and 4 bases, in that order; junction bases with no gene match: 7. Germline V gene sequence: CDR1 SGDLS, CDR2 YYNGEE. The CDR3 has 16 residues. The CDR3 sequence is CASSVEASGSGYEQYF. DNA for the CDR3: TGTGCCAGCAGCGTAGAGGCTAGCGGGAGTGGGTACGAGCAGTACTTC.

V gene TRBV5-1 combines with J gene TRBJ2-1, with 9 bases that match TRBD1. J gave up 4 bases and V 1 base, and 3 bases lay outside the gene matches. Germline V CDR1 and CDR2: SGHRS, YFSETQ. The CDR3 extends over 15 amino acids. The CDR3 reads CASSLIGTGYNEQFF. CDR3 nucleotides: TGCGCCAGCAGCTTGATTGGGACAGGGTACAATGAGCAGTTCTTC.

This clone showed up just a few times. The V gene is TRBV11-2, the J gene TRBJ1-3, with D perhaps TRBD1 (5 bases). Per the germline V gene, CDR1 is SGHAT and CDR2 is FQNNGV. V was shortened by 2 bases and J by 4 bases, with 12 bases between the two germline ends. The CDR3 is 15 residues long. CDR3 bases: TGTGCCAGCAGCTTATTGACAGCCAGGGGAAACACCATATATTTT. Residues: CASSLLTARGNTIYF.

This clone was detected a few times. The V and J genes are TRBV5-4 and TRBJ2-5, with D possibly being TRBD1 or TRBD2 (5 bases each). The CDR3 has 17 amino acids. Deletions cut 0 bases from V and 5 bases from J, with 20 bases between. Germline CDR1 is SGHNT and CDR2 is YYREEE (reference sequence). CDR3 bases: TGTGCCAGCAGCTTGGTGACCGGGACGGTACTTGGGGAGACCCAGTACTTC. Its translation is CASSLVTGTVLGETQYF.